This T cell receptor (beta chain) comes out of a study of blood T cell repertoires in COVID-19. Clones were sequenced by immunoSEQ multiplex PCR, and TCRdb holds only the in-frame ones, with some missing. The table lists some 12,000 clones, about 90% of them singletons. The CDR3 runs 15 residues. With 4 bases removed from V and 2 bases from J, the gap between germline ends came to 14 bases. The germline gives CDR1 MGHRA, CDR2 YSYEKL. The specimen was peripheral blood. The clonotype was recovered from a woman in her 70s with active COVID-19. This chain uses TRBV4-1 with TRBJ1-2; weak D call: TRBD1 (6 bases). The DNA for the CDR3 is TGCGCCAGCAGCCGAAGCCGGGACACCAACTATGGCTACACCTTC. Protein product: CASSRSRDTNYGYTF.